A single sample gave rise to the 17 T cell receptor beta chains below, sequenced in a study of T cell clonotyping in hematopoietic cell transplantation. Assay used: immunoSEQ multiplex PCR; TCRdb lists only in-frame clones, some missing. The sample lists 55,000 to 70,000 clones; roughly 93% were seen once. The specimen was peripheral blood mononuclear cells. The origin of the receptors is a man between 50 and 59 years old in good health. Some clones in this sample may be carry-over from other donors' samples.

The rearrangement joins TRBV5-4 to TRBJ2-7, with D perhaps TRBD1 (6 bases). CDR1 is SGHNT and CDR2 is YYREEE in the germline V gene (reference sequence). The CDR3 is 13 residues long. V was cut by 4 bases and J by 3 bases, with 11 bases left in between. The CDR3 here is CASSTGKGYEQYF. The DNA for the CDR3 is TGTGCCAGCAGCACAGGGAAGGGCTACGAGCAGTACTTC.

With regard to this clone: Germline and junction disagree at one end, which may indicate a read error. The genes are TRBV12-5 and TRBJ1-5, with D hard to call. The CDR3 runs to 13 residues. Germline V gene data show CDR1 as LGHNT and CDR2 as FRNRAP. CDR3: CASGLGSNQPQHF. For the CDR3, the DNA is TGTGCTAGTGGCTTGGGTAGCAATCAGCCCCAGCATTTT.

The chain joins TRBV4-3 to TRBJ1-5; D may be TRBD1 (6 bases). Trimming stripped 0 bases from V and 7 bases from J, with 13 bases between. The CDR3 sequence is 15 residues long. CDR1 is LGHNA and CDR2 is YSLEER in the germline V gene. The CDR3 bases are TGCGCCAGCAGCCAAGATATCAGGGGAGGGCAGCCCCAGCATTTT. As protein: CASSQDIRGGQPQHF.

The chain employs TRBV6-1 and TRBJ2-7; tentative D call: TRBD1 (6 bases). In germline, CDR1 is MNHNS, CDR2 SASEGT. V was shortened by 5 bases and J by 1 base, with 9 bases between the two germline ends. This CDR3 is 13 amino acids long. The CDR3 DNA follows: TGTGCCAGCAGTCGGGACAAATCCTACGAGCAGTACTTC. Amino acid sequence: CASSRDKSYEQYF.

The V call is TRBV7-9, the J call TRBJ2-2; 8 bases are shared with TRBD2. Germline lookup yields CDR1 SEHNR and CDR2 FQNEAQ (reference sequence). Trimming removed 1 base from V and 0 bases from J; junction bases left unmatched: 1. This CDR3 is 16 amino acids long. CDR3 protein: CASSLGGGPNTGELFF. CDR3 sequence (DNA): TGTGCCAGCAGCTTAGGCGGGGGGCCGAACACCGGGGAGCTGTTTTTT.

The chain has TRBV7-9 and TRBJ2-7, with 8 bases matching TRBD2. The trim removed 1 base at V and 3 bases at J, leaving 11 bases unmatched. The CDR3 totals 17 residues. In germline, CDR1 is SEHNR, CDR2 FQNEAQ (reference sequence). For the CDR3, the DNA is TGTGCCAGCAGCTTAGGCGGGGCCGGCGGGGGGAACTACGAGCAGTACTTC. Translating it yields CASSLGGAGGGNYEQYF.

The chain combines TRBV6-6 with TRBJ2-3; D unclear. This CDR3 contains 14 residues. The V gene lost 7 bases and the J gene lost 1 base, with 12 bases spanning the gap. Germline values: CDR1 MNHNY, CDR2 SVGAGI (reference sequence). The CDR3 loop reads CASNQAHRTDTQYF. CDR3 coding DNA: TGTGCCAGCAATCAGGCCCACCGCACAGATACGCAGTATTTT.

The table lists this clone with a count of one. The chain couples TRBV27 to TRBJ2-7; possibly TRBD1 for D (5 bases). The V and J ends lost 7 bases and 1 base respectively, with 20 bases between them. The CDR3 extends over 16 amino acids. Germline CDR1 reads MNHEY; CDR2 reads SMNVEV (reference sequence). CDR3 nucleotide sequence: TGTGCCAGCACTCGCCGGATAACAGGTTCGTCCTACGAGCAGTACTTC. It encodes CASTRRITGSSYEQYF.

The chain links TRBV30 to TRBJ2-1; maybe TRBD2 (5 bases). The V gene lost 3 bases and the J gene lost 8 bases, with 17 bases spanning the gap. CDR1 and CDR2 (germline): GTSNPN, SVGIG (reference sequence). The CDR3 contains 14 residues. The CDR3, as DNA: TGTGCCTGGAGACGGGGTAAAGAGGTCTATGAGCAGTTCTTC. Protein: CAWRRGKEVYEQFF.

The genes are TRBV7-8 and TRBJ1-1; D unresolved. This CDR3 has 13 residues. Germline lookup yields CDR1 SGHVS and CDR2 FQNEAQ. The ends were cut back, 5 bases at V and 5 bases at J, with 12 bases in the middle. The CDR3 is CASSADHGTEAFF. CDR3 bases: TGTGCCAGCAGCGCGGACCACGGTACTGAAGCTTTCTTT.

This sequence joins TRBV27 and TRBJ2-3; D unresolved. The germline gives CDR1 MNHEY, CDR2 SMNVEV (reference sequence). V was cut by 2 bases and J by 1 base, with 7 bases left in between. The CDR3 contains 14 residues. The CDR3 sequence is CASSLISGTDTQYF. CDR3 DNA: TGTGCCAGCAGTTTAATCAGCGGCACAGATACGCAGTATTTT.

The CDR3 region has the DNA TGTGCCAGCAGTTTCGTAGTCCACACTGAAGCTTTCTTT. Its translation: CASSFVVHTEAFF. The chain joins TRBV28 to TRBJ1-1; D gene uncertain. Per the germline V gene, CDR1 is MDHEN and CDR2 is SYDVKM. The V gene lost 3 bases and the J gene lost 3 bases, with 8 bases spanning the gap. The CDR3 runs to 13 residues.

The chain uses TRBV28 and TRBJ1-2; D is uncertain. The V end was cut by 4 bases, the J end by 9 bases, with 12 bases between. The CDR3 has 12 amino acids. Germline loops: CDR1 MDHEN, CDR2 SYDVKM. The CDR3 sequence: CASSSTESRYTF. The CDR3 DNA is TGTGCCAGCAGTTCTACCGAGTCCCGCTACACCTTC.

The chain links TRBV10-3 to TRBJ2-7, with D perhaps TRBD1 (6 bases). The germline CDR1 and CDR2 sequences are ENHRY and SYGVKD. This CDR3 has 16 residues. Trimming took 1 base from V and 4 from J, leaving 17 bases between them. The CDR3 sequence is CAISELTGTGTYEQYF. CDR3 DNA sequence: TGTGCCATCAGTGAGTTGACCGGGACGGGGACATACGAGCAGTACTTC.

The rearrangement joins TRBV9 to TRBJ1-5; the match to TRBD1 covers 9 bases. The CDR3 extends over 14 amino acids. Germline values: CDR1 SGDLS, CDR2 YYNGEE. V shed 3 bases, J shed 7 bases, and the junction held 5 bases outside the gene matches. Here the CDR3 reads CASSGGQGEQPQHF. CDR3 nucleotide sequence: TGTGCCAGCAGCGGGGGACAGGGAGAGCAGCCCCAGCATTTT.

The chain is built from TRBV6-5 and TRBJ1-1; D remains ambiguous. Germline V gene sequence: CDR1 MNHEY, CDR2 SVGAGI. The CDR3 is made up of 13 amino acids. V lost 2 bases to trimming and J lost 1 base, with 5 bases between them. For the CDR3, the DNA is TGTGCCAGCAGTTACGGGGAGAACACTGAAGCTTTCTTT. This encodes CASSYGENTEAFF.

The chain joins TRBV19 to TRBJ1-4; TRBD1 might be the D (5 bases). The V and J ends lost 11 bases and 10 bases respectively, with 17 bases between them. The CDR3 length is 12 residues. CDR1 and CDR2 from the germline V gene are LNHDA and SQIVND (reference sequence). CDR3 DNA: TGTGCCGCTCAAAAGGACACTGGAAAACTGTTTTTT. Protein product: CAAQKDTGKLFF.